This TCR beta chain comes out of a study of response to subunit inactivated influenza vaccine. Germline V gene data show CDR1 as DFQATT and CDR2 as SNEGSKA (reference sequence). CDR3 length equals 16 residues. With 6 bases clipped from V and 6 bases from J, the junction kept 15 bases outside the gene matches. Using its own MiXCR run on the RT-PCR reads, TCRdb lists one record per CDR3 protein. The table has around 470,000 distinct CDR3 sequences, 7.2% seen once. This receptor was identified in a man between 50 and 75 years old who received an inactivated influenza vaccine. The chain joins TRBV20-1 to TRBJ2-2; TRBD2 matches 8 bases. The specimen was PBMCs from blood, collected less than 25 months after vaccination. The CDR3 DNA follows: TGCAGTGCCCAAAGGGGCGGGAGGAAAGGATCCGGGGAGCTGTTTTTT. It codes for CSAQRGGRKGSGELFF.